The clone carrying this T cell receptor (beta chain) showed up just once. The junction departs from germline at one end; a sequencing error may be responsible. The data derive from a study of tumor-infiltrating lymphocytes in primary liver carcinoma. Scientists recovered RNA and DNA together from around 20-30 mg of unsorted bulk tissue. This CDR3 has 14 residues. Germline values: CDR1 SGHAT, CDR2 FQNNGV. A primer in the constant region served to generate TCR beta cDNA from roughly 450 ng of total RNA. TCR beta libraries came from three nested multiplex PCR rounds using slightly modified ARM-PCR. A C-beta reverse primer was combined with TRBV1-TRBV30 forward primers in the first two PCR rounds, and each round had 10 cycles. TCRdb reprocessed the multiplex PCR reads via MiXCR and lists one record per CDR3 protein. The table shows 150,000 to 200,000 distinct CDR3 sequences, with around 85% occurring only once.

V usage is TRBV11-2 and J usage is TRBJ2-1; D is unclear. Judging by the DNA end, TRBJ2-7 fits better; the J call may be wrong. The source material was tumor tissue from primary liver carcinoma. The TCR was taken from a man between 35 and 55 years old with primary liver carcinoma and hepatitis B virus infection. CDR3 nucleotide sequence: TGTGCTAGCAGCTTGTTGGGGTTCGACAATGAGCAGTACTTC. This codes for CASSLLGFDNEQYF.